The rows below give T cell receptor beta chains drawn from one sample of a study of CD8+ T cells in alopecia areata. Here immunoSEQ multiplex PCR was the method, and the copy in TCRdb shows in-frame clones only, minus some. The sample consists of 130,000 to 150,000 clones, 62% of them appearing once. Sequencing was carried out using CD8+ T cells sorted from blood. The origin of the receptors is a human donor in good health. CDR3s include the opening cysteine and the closing phenylalanine or tryptophan. D genes are given only for firm matches. Rows may omit the clone size; those that give it use once, few, many or a size class.

TRBV30	TRBJ1-1	once	-	TGTGCCTGGAGTGTACCGGGGACGGGATCTGAAGCTTTCTTT	CAWSVPGTGSEAFF
TRBV6-6	TRBJ1-5	-	TRBD1	TGTGCCAGCAGTGACGGGGACAGGAGTCAGCCCCAGCATTTT	CASSDGDRSQPQHF
TRBV7-2	TRBJ2-2	-	TRBD2	TGTGCCAGCAGCTTAAATACGAGACTAGCGGGGCTAGGGGCCGGGGAGCTGTTTTTT	CASSLNTRLAGLGAGELFF
TRBV29-1	TRBJ2-3	-	-	TGCAGCGCCAAGTGGGGACACCCAGATACGCAGTATTTT	CSAKWGHPDTQYF
TRBV29-1	TRBJ1-3	-	-	TGCAGCGTTGATATCACCGGGTTCTCCAATACCATATATTTT	CSVDITGFSNTIYF
TRBV2	TRBJ1-5	-	-	TGTGCCAGCAGTTCCAGCTGGCAGCCCCAGCATTTT	CASSSSWQPQHF
TRBV29-1	TRBJ1-2	-	TRBD1	TGCAGCGTTGCAAACAGGGGGGACTATGGCTACACCTTC	CSVANRGDYGYTF
TRBV2	TRBJ2-7	once	-	TGTGCCAGCAGTGATGCTTTTTCCCTCTACGAGCAGTACTTC	CASSDAFSLYEQYF
TRBV10-3	TRBJ2-1	-	TRBD2	TGTGCCATCAGTGAGAGACTAGCCGATGAGCAGTTCTTC	CAISERLADEQFF
TRBV5-6	TRBJ2-7	-	-	TGTGCCAGCAGCTTAGGCAGTGCCTACGAGCAGTACTTC	CASSLGSAYEQYF
TRBV7-2	TRBJ2-7	-	-	TGTGCCAGCAGCCTCAAGACAACTACCTCCTACGAGCAGTACTTC	CASSLKTTTSYEQYF
TRBV27	TRBJ2-7	-	TRBD2	TGTGCCAGCAACCCCCTCAGCGGGAGTTCGGACGAGCAGTACTTC	CASNPLSGSSDEQYF
TRBV5-6	TRBJ2-7	-	-	TGTGCCAGCAGGAGCAGGTCCTACGAGCAGTACTTC	CASRSRSYEQYF
TRBV4-1	TRBJ2-7	-	TRBD1	TGCGCCAGCAGCCAAGACGCCGGGACAGATACCTACGAGCAGTACTTC	CASSQDAGTDTYEQYF
TRBV5-1	TRBJ1-2	few	-	TGCGCCAGCAGCGGAGTCCGGGATGGCTACACCTTC	CASSGVRDGYTF
TRBV28	TRBJ1-2	-	TRBD1	TGTGCCAGCAGTACGGCCGGGACAGGGGGTGGCTACACCTTC	CASSTAGTGGGYTF
TRBV19	TRBJ2-6	few	-	TGTGCCAGTCGCAAGGGTGCTGGGGCCAACGTCCTGACTTTC	CASRKGAGANVLTF
TRBV29-1	TRBJ2-1	few	TRBD2	TGCAGCGTTCCCGAGGGGCGGGAGGGAAGGTCCTACAATGAGCAGTTCTTC	CSVPEGREGRSYNEQFF
TRBV6-4	TRBJ2-2	-	-	TGTGCCAGCAGTGACTTCACCGGGGAGCTGTTTTTT	CASSDFTGELFF
TRBV15	TRBJ2-1	-	-	TGTGCCACCCGTGAAGGGGAAAATGAGCAGTTCTTC	CATREGENEQFF
TRBV27	TRBJ2-3	-	-	TGTGCCAGCAGTTCGGTACAGGCTCCTTTACCGCAGTATTTT	CASSSVQAPLPQYF
TRBV5-1	TRBJ2-1	few	TRBD2	TGCGCCAGCAGCTTGGAGGGAGGGCGCTACAATGAGCAGTTCTTC	CASSLEGGRYNEQFF
TRBV4-2	TRBJ2-7	-	TRBD1	TGTGCCAGCAGCCAAACAACAGGGGGACACGAGCAGTACTTC	CASSQTTGGHEQYF
TRBV5-1	TRBJ2-7	-	TRBD1	TGCGCCAGCCAAGCTGAAGACGGACAGGACTCCTACGAGCAGTACTTC	CASQAEDGQDSYEQYF
TRBV4-2	TRBJ2-1	-	TRBD1	TGTGCCAGCAGCCAATTCGACAGGGTAGGTGAGCAGTTCTTC	CASSQFDRVGEQFF
TRBV9	TRBJ2-1	-	TRBD2	TGTGCCAGCAGCGTAGGTGGACTAGCGGGAGTACATGAGCAGTTCTTC	CASSVGGLAGVHEQFF
TRBV6-5	TRBJ2-1	-	-	TGTGCCAGCAGTTACTCGCCCACGACTGATGAGCAGTTCTTC	CASSYSPTTDEQFF
TRBV11-2	TRBJ2-7	-	-	TGTGCCAGCAGCCCGAGACCTTACGAGCAGTACTTC	CASSPRPYEQYF
TRBV7-9	TRBJ2-7	-	-	TGTGCCAGCTCGACAATCTCCTACGAGCAGTACTTC	CASSTISYEQYF
TRBV4-1	TRBJ1-3	-	-	TGCGCCAGCAGCCAAGATTGGCAGCCCCGTTCTGGAAACACCATATATTTT	CASSQDWQPRSGNTIYF
TRBV29-1	TRBJ2-7	-	-	TGCAGCGTTGTTGGTAACTACTACGAGCAGTACTTC	CSVVGNYYEQYF
TRBV14	TRBJ2-2	few	-	TGTGCCAGCAGCCAAGTGACCGGCACCGGGGAGCTGTTTTTT	CASSQVTGTGELFF
TRBV6-5	TRBJ2-1	-	-	TGTGCCAGCAGTTACCAGCGGCACGACAATGAGCAGTTCTTC	CASSYQRHDNEQFF
TRBV7-2	TRBJ2-1	-	-	TGTGCCAGCAGCGACCGGGACACCAATCCACATGGTGAGCAGTTCTTC	CASSDRDTNPHGEQFF
TRBV6-6	TRBJ2-3	few	TRBD2	TGTGCCAGCAGTTCCCGCGGGGGGCGCGGCACAGATACGCAGTATTTT	CASSSRGGRGTDTQYF
TRBV30	TRBJ2-1	once	TRBD2	TGTGCCTGGTACAGACTAGCGGGGCTTGGCTTGGGGCAGTTCTTC	CAWYRLAGLGLGQFF
TRBV7-7	TRBJ2-5	-	TRBD1	TGTGCCAGCAGCTTAAGGACAGGGGACCCCCAAGAGACCCAGTACTTC	CASSLRTGDPQETQYF
TRBV7-6	TRBJ2-3	-	-	TGTGCCAGCAGCTCCTCCAGCGGGCACACAGATACGCAGTATTTT	CASSSSSGHTDTQYF
TRBV5-4	TRBJ1-1	-	-	TGTGCCAGCAGCCGGCGCGCTGAAGCTTTCTTT	CASSRRAEAFF
TRBV9	TRBJ2-7	-	-	TGTGCCAGCAGCGTCTGGGACTCCGGCGAGCAGTACTTC	CASSVWDSGEQYF
TRBV5-1	TRBJ2-7	-	TRBD1	TGCGCCAGCAGCCTACTGGACAGGGGCAGCTCCTACGAGCAGTACTTC	CASSLLDRGSSYEQYF
TRBV9	TRBJ2-3	-	TRBD1	TGTGCCAGCAGCGTTGGGACAGGGATGGCGTATTTT	CASSVGTGMAYF